This T cell receptor beta chain appears in the sequencing data of a study of immune evolution from preneoplasia to lung adenocarcinoma. Method: immunoSEQ multiplex PCR; TCRdb's copy keeps in-frame clones and lacks some. The sample includes about 11,000 clones, about 74% of them seen just once. The CDR3 contains 14 residues. V gave up 2 bases and J gave up 1 base, with 8 bases separating them. Germline V gene lookup returns CDR1 MGHDK and CDR2 SYGVNS. H&E slides confirmed each diagnosis, reviewed by two pathologists independently. The chain couples TRBV25-1 to TRBJ2-5; possibly TRBD1 for D (6 bases). The receptor's source is a person between 60 and 70 years old with lung adenocarcinoma. Some clones in this sample may be carry-over from other donors' samples. The source material was FFPE normal lung tissue adjacent to the tumor. CDR3 bases: TGTGCCAGCAGTGAAGGGACATTCCAAGAGACCCAGTACTTC. Translating it yields CASSEGTFQETQYF.